These 19 T cell receptor beta chains came from one sample sequenced in a study of CXCR3-negative and CXCR3-positive naive CD8 T cells. The authors made the TRB cDNA libraries by 5' RACE using UMI labels. TCRdb reanalyzed the 5' RACE reads and collapses them to one entry per CDR3 protein, without DNA. Its table records 150,000 to 180,000 distinct CDR3 sequences. Study-level findings and limits: For CXCR3-positive naive cells, TRB CDR3s were more hydrophobic than those of CXCR3-negative naive cells.

These receptors are not linked to any known antigen. Sequencing was performed on naive CXCR3+ CD8+ T cells from blood. The subset here: CD45RO-CCR7+CD27+CD95- naive CD8+ T cells expressing CXCR3 (TNR3+). The source is a human donor in good health. Some clones in this sample may be carry-over from other donors' samples.

The rearrangement uses TRBV11-1 and TRBJ1-1. CDR3 size: 13 residues. Per the germline V gene, CDR1 is SGHAT and CDR2 is FQDESV (reference sequence). The CDR3 reads CASSLDGRREAFF.

The rearrangement joins TRBV7-3 to TRBJ1-1. The CDR3 length is 13 residues. The germline gives CDR1 SGHTA, CDR2 FQGTGA. CDR3 region: CASSLLGLDEAFF. Full variable domain (rest looked up from reference TRBV7-3 and TRBJ1-1): GAGVSQTPSNKVTEKGKYVELRCDPISGHTALYWYRQSLGQGPEFLIYFQGTGAADDSGLPNDRFFAVRPEGSVSTLKIQRTERGDSAVYLCASSLLGLDEAFFGQGTRLTVV.

This rearrangement joins TRBV7-3 to TRBJ2-5; the D call of TRBD1 rests on TCRdb alone, since no DNA is present to check it. This CDR3 contains 13 residues. Germline loops: CDR1 SGHTA, CDR2 FQGTGA. This CDR3 reads CASSLLDRETQYF. Looking up the rest from reference TRBV7-3 and TRBJ2-5 gives the full variable domain: GAGVSQTPSNKVTEKGKYVELRCDPISGHTALYWYRQSLGQGPEFLIYFQGTGAADDSGLPNDRFFAVRPEGSVSTLKIQRTERGDSAVYLCASSLLDRETQYFGPGTRLLVL.

V and J are TRBV7-9 and TRBJ2-4; TCRdb's D gene call, TRBD1, goes unchecked for lack of DNA. This CDR3 comprises 14 residues. The germline CDR1 and CDR2 sequences are SEHNR and FQNEAQ (reference sequence). CDR3: CASSSGQGLAIQYF.

The chain is built from TRBV28 and TRBJ1-6. The CDR3 runs to 13 residues. Germline CDR1 reads MDHEN; CDR2 reads SYDVKM. CDR3 protein: CASRITPNSPLHF.

The V call is TRBV29-1, the J call TRBJ2-3; without DNA, the TCRdb call of TRBD2 cannot be checked. CDR3 length: 13 residues. The germline V gene has CDR1 SQVTM and CDR2 ANQGSEA. The CDR3 sequence is CSVIAERVDTQYF.

The rearrangement joins TRBV2 to TRBJ1-4. The germline CDR1 and CDR2 sequences are SNHLY and FYNNEI. This CDR3 contains 13 residues. The chain's CDR3 is CASSDVGRQELFF.

The genes are TRBV18 and TRBJ2-7; TCRdb's D gene call, TRBD1, goes unchecked for lack of DNA. CDR3 length equals 15 residues. Germline loops: CDR1 KGHSH, CDR2 LQKENI. CDR3 in amino acids: CASSPTGTGAYEQYF. Full variable domain (outside the CDR3, taken from reference TRBV18 and TRBJ2-7): NAGVMQNPRHLVRRRGQEARLRCSPMKGHSHVYWYRQLPEEGLKFMVYLQKENIIDESGMPKERFSAEFPKEGPSILRIQQVVRGDSAAYFCASSPTGTGAYEQYFGPGTRLTVT.

The genes are TRBV28 and TRBJ2-5. The V gene's germline CDR1 is MDHEN and CDR2 SYDVKM. This CDR3 spans 16 amino acids. CDR3 loop: CASSLFRASYQETQYF.

V usage is TRBV12-3 or TRBV12-4 and J usage is TRBJ1-5; the TRBD1 assignment by TCRdb is unverifiable without DNA. This CDR3 comprises 15 residues. The CDR3 protein is CASTLDRGPNQPQHF.

The chain combines TRBV15 with TRBJ2-1. CDR1 and CDR2 (germline): LNHNV, YYDKDF (reference sequence). The CDR3 covers 16 residues. The CDR3 loop is CATSRTQREIYNEQFF. The full variable domain, its missing parts supplied by reference TRBV15 and TRBJ2-1, is DAMVIQNPRYQVTQFGKPVTLSCSQTLNHNVMYWYQQKSSQAPKLLFHYYDKDFNNEADTPDNFQSRRPNTSFCFLDIRSPGLGDTAMYLCATSRTQREIYNEQFFGPGTRLTVL.

The chain couples TRBV15 to TRBJ2-3; the TRBD2 assignment by TCRdb is unverifiable without DNA. This CDR3 contains 15 residues. From germline, CDR1 is LNHNV and CDR2 YYDKDF (reference sequence). CDR3: CATSRDSGTRDTQYF. Variable domain in full (rest from reference TRBV15 and TRBJ2-3): DAMVIQNPRYQVTQFGKPVTLSCSQTLNHNVMYWYQQKSSQAPKLLFHYYDKDFNNEADTPDNFQSRRPNTSFCFLDIRSPGLGDTAMYLCATSRDSGTRDTQYFGPGTRLTVL.

The chain combines TRBV4-3 with TRBJ1-2; TCRdb names TRBD1, which stays unverified in the absence of DNA. The CDR3 extends over 17 amino acids. Germline loops: CDR1 LGHNA, CDR2 YSLEER. The CDR3 reads CASSQEIPGSSNYGYTF.

The rearrangement links TRBV2 to TRBJ1-6; TCRdb proposes TRBD1, but this gene call is untestable without DNA. The V gene's germline CDR1 is SNHLY and CDR2 FYNNEI. CDR3 length: 13 amino acids. The CDR3 protein is CASSEGGGSPLHF.

The chain joins TRBV7-3 to TRBJ1-2. The CDR3 runs 15 residues. Germline V lookup: CDR1 SGHTA, CDR2 FQGTGA. CDR3 protein: CASSLNVNSPDGYTF.

This sequence joins TRBV7-9 and TRBJ2-1; TCRdb's D gene call, TRBD2, goes unchecked for lack of DNA. Germline V lookup: CDR1 SEHNR, CDR2 FQNEAQ (reference sequence). The CDR3 totals 14 residues. CDR3 amino acids: CASSSASEVGGQFF.

CDR3 amino acids: CASILGGEQFF. The chain joins TRBV5-1 to TRBJ2-1; TCRdb outputs TRBD2, but without DNA this stays unchecked. The CDR3 consists of 11 residues. CDR1 and CDR2 (germline): SGHRS, YFSETQ.

V and J are TRBV29-1 and TRBJ2-5; TCRdb proposes TRBD1, but this gene call is untestable without DNA. The CDR3 spans 15 residues. Germline CDR1 is SQVTM and CDR2 is ANQGSEA. This chain's CDR3 is CSAIPGQGDGETQYF.

The gene calls are TRBV15 and TRBJ1-6. This CDR3 contains 12 residues. Per germline, CDR1 LNHNV and CDR2 YYDKDF (reference sequence). CDR3 in amino acids: CATSQGNSPLQF. Complete variable domain (other parts from reference TRBV15 and TRBJ1-6): DAMVIQNPRYQVTQFGKPVTLSCSQTLNHNVMYWYQQKSSQAPKLLFHYYDKDFNNEADTPDNFQSRRPNTSFCFLDIRSPGLGDTAMYLCATSQGNSPLQFGNGTRLTVT.